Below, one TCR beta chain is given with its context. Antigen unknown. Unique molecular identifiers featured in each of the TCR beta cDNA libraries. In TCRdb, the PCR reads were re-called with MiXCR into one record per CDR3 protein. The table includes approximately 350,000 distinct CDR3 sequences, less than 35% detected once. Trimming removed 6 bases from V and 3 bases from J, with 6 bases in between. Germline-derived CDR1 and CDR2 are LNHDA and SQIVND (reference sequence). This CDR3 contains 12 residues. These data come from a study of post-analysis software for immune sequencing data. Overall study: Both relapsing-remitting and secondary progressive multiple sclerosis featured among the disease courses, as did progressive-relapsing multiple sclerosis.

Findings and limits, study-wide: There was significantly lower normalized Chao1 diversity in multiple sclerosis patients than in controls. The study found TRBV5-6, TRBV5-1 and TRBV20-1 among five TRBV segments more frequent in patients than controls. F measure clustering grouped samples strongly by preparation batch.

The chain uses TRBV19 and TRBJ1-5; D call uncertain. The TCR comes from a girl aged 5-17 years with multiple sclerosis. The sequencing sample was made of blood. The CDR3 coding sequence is TGTGCCAGTAGGACTGACAATCAGCCCCAGCATTTT. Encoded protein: CASRTDNQPQHF.